These 31 T cell receptor beta chains share one sample of origin, sequenced in a study of blood T cell repertoires in COVID-19. Only in-frame clones appear in the TCRdb table, and some are missing; sequencing was by immunoSEQ multiplex PCR. Of 60,000 or so clones in the sample, around 90% were seen once. The sequencing input was peripheral blood. The receptors derive from a human donor with active COVID-19. The donor label of this sample is uncertain.

The V call is TRBV10-1, the J call TRBJ2-3, with TRBD2 identical over 9 bases. The CDR3 is 16 amino acids. V lost 4 bases, J lost 4 bases, and 9 bases stayed unmatched. Germline V CDR1 and CDR2: WNHNN, SYGVQD (reference sequence). CDR3 DNA: TGCGCCAGCAGTGCGATAAAGCGGGGGGTGTCAGATACGCAGTATTTT. Encoded protein: CASSAIKRGVSDTQYF.

V is TRBV5-4 and J is TRBJ2-7; TRBD1 matches at 9 bases. The CDR3 is 14 residues long. Germline lookup yields CDR1 SGHNT and CDR2 YYREEE (reference sequence). After removal of 3 bases from V and 5 bases from J, the junction contained 6 bases not matched to a gene. The CDR3 DNA reads as TGTGCCAGCAGCTCGTTGGACAGGGGCAACGAGCAGTACTTC. Protein sequence: CASSSLDRGNEQYF.

V is TRBV5-1 and J is TRBJ2-1; 7 nucleotides match TRBD2. V was clipped by 0 bases and J by 7 bases; unmatched bases: 7. Germline CDR1 reads SGHRS; CDR2 reads YFSETQ. The CDR3 extends over 15 amino acids. CDR3 coding DNA: TGCGCCAGCAGCTTGGCCGGGACTACCCCTAATGAGCAGTTCTTC. Encoded protein: CASSLAGTTPNEQFF.

The rearrangement links TRBV4-1 to TRBJ2-1; 7 positions match TRBD1. The CDR3 sequence is 16 residues long. With 4 bases clipped from V and 1 base from J, the junction kept 7 bases outside the gene matches. Germline CDR1 is MGHRA and CDR2 is YSYEKL. The CDR3 DNA sequence: TGCGCCAGCAGCCCTACCGAGGGGGCTTCCTACAATGAGCAGTTCTTC. Its translation: CASSPTEGASYNEQFF.

The rearrangement joins TRBV6-5 to TRBJ1-6; 9 bases are a match to TRBD1. The V gene end was trimmed by 7 bases and the J gene end by 7 bases; junction bases not matched to a gene: 5. The CDR3 spans 14 residues. CDR1 is MNHEY and CDR2 is SVGAGI in the germline V gene. The CDR3 DNA follows: TGTGCCAGCAACTTGGGACAGGGCAATTCACCCCTCCACTTT. As protein: CASNLGQGNSPLHF.

The chain uses TRBV5-6 and TRBJ2-7, with a tentative D call TRBD2 (7 bases). Germline V gives CDR1 SGHDT, CDR2 YYEEEE. This CDR3 is built from 16 residues. The V and J ends lost 0 bases and 3 bases respectively, with 16 bases between them. For the CDR3, the DNA is TGTGCCAGCAGCTTGGGGGACAACAGGGAGGGCTACGAGCAGTACTTC. It codes for CASSLGDNREGYEQYF. Combining the CDR3 with reference TRBV5-6 and TRBJ2-7 gives the whole variable domain DAGVTQSPTHLIKTRGQQVTLRCSPKSGHDTVSWYQQALGQGPQFIFQYYEEEERQRGNFPDRFSGHQFPNYSSELNVNALLLGDSALYLCASSLGDNREGYEQYFGPGTRLTVT.

This clone has only one observation. The chain is built from TRBV4-3 and TRBJ2-2; 7 nucleotides agree with TRBD2. The trim removed 4 bases at V and 1 base at J, leaving 6 bases unmatched. This CDR3 has 16 residues. Per germline, CDR1 LGHNA and CDR2 YSLEER. The CDR3 sequence is CASSRSPSGNTGELFF. CDR3 nucleotide sequence: TGCGCCAGCAGCCGATCCCCTAGCGGGAACACCGGGGAGCTGTTTTTT.

The chain has TRBV27 and TRBJ2-1; 10 bases map to TRBD2. CDR3 size: 15 residues. Germline loops: CDR1 MNHEY, CDR2 SMNVEV (reference sequence). V lost 7 bases to trimming and J lost 7 bases; unmatched junction nucleotides: 10. The CDR3 DNA is TGTGCCAGCAATCTATTACTAGCGGGAAAGAATGAGCAGTTCTTC. It is translated as CASNLLLAGKNEQFF.

The V and J genes are TRBV29-1 and TRBJ2-1; no clear D gene. The CDR3 runs 15 residues. Trimming removed 1 base at V and 1 base at J, with 11 bases between. The germline CDR1 and CDR2 sequences are SQVTM and ANQGSEA. The CDR3 is CSVEGSKSSYNEQFF. Here the CDR3 DNA reads TGCAGCGTTGAAGGTAGCAAGTCTTCCTACAATGAGCAGTTCTTC.

This sequence joins TRBV2 and TRBJ2-5; D is possibly TRBD2 (7 bases). This CDR3 comprises 14 residues. Germline CDR1 reads SNHLY; CDR2 reads FYNNEI. V was pared by 3 bases and J by 5 bases, with 13 bases between. CDR3 bases: TGTGCCAGCAGTGACGGGGGGCGCCACGAGACCCAGTACTTC. It codes for CASSDGGRHETQYF.

V and J are TRBV12-3 or TRBV12-4 and TRBJ1-2; D not certain. V lost 7 bases, J lost 5 bases, and 14 bases lay in between. The CDR3 has 13 residues. CDR3 bases: TGTGCCAGCACCCTTTCCTCGGGATATGGCTACACCTTC. It translates to CASTLSSGYGYTF.

The chain links TRBV7-9 to TRBJ2-1; the D is unclear. Trimming left V 1 base short and J 7 bases short, with 14 bases between. The CDR3 runs to 15 residues. CDR1 SEHNR and CDR2 FQNEAQ come from the germline V gene (reference sequence). CDR3 sequence: CASSLVARVANEQFF. CDR3 bases: TGTGCCAGCAGCTTAGTGGCCCGGGTCGCTAATGAGCAGTTCTTC.

The CDR3 here is CASSSGQGRYEQYF. CDR3 DNA sequence: TGTGCCAGTAGTAGTGGACAGGGTAGGTACGAGCAGTACTTC. The genes are TRBV19 and TRBJ2-7, with 8 bases fitting TRBD1. J lost 4 bases, V lost 4 bases, and 6 bases had no gene match. The CDR3 is 14 residues long. Germline V gene lookup returns CDR1 LNHDA and CDR2 SQIVND (reference sequence).

The rearrangement uses TRBV7-2 and TRBJ2-1, with TRBD2 identical over 7 bases. Germline CDR1 and CDR2: SGHTA and FQGNSA. V gave up 6 bases and J gave up 8 bases; unmatched junction bases: 7. CDR3 length: 13 residues. CDR3 in DNA: TGTGCCAGCAGGTCCGGGACTACCTATGAGCAGTTCTTC. As protein: CASRSGTTYEQFF.

The genes are TRBV7-9 and TRBJ2-1; 12 positions agree with TRBD2. The CDR3 runs 13 residues. J was trimmed by 15 bases and V by 1 base; bases with no gene match: 4. The germline V gene has CDR1 SEHNR and CDR2 FQNEAQ (reference sequence). The CDR3 reads CASSLGLAGVGFF. CDR3 sequence (DNA): TGTGCCAGCAGCTTAGGACTAGCGGGGGTGGGGTTCTTC.

The V and J genes are TRBV7-9 and TRBJ1-1; 7 nucleotides agree with TRBD1. Germline-derived CDR1 and CDR2 are SEHNR and FQNEAQ (reference sequence). CDR3 length equals 12 residues. Trimming took 7 bases from V and 8 from J; bases not matched to a gene: 7. As DNA, the CDR3 is TGTGCCAGCACGGCAGGGACAGCCGAAGCTTTCTTT. It encodes CASTAGTAEAFF.

This sequence joins TRBV10-1 and TRBJ2-2; 11 bases line up with TRBD2. The CDR3 totals 18 residues. The ends lost 7 bases at V and 1 base at J; junction bases unmatched: 11. Germline V gives CDR1 WNHNN, CDR2 SYGVQD (reference sequence). Here the CDR3 DNA reads TGCGCCAGCACCCCTGGGGCTAGCGGGAGGAAGAACACCGGGGAGCTGTTTTTT. Translated, it gives CASTPGASGRKNTGELFF.

Written as DNA, the CDR3 is TGTGCCAGTAAAGCTCAGGGGTTCGGCGGGGAGCTGTTTTTT. Protein: CASKAQGFGGELFF. The chain joins TRBV19 to TRBJ2-2; TRBD1 is a possible D gene (6 bases). V was cut by 7 bases and J by 7 bases, with 16 bases left in between. This CDR3 spans 14 amino acids. CDR1 is LNHDA, CDR2 SQIVND, per germline (reference sequence).

This clone was recorded once. The J gene is TRBJ2-3, the V gene TRBV14, with D possibly matching TRBD2 (6 bases). This CDR3 is 15 amino acids long. Germline lookup yields CDR1 SGHDN and CDR2 FVKESK. V shed 4 bases and J shed 9 bases, with 20 bases lying between them. The chain's CDR3 is CASSLVGAGPGTQYF. The DNA for the CDR3 is TGTGCCAGCAGCCTCGTCGGAGCGGGTCCCGGAACGCAGTATTTT.

This clone appeared once. The junction does not match germline at one end; this may be a read error. V is TRBV2 and J is TRBJ1-5, with 9 bases lining up with TRBD1. The CDR3 has 15 amino acids. Per germline, CDR1 SNHLY and CDR2 FYNNEI. CDR3 residues: CASLKETGGKQPQHF. CDR3 DNA sequence: TGTGCCAGCCTTAAAGAAACAGGGGGCAAACAGCCCCAGCATTTT.

This rearrangement joins TRBV7-2 to TRBJ1-2; D call uncertain. CDR1 is SGHTA and CDR2 is FQGNSA in the germline V gene. Trimming left V 1 base short and J 8 bases short, with 8 bases between. There are 12 residues in the CDR3. DNA of the CDR3: TGTGCCAGCAGCTTAGAGCGGGGAGGCTACACCTTC. Its translation: CASSLERGGYTF.

The rearrangement uses TRBV28 and TRBJ2-7, with a tentative D call TRBD2 (5 bases). The CDR3 contains 14 residues. The germline V gene encodes CDR1 MDHEN and CDR2 SYDVKM. V lost 5 bases and J 4 bases, leaving 15 bases between the germline ends. This CDR3 reads CASSRALTGYEQYF. As DNA, the CDR3 is TGTGCCAGCAGTAGAGCGCTAACGGGATACGAGCAGTACTTC.

The chain couples TRBV5-1 to TRBJ2-1; 8 nucleotides line up with TRBD1. J gave up 8 bases and V 4 bases, and 2 bases lay outside the gene matches. Germline assignment: CDR1 SGHRS and CDR2 YFSETQ. This CDR3 has 12 residues. CDR3 protein: CASSQTGDEQFF. In DNA form, the CDR3 reads TGCGCCAGCAGCCAGACAGGGGATGAGCAGTTCTTC.

The chain carries TRBV19 and TRBJ1-2; 8 bases agree with TRBD1. Germline loops: CDR1 LNHDA, CDR2 SQIVND (reference sequence). This CDR3 contains 14 residues. With 0 bases clipped from V and 8 bases from J, the junction kept 5 bases outside the gene matches. The chain's CDR3 is CASSIDRGRRGYTF. In DNA, the CDR3 is TGTGCCAGTAGTATAGACAGGGGGCGTCGGGGCTACACCTTC.

CDR3 loop: CSADQGTTEAFF. CDR3 in DNA: TGCAGCGCCGACCAGGGCACCACTGAAGCTTTCTTT. V usage is TRBV29-1 and J usage is TRBJ1-1; D perhaps matches TRBD1 (5 bases). V lost 7 bases to trimming and J lost 4 bases, with 13 bases between them. This CDR3 comprises 12 residues. Germline CDR1 is SQVTM and CDR2 is ANQGSEA.

The rearrangement links TRBV27 to TRBJ2-1, with 9 bases fitting TRBD2. Germline values: CDR1 MNHEY, CDR2 SMNVEV (reference sequence). Trimming took 6 bases from V and 5 from J; bases not matched to a gene: 5. The CDR3 sequence is 14 residues long. The CDR3 bases are TGTGCCAGCAGAAAGCGGGGGGTGCACAATGAGCAGTTCTTC. It translates to CASRKRGVHNEQFF.

This clone appeared a single time. The chain employs TRBV11-2 and TRBJ1-1; possible D gene TRBD1, 5 bases. V was trimmed by 5 bases and J by 5 bases, leaving 15 bases between them. Germline values: CDR1 SGHAT, CDR2 FQNNGV. The CDR3 has 14 amino acids. CDR3 bases: TGTGCCAGCAGCCTCCTCCCGGGGGGTACTGAAGCTTTCTTT. Protein product: CASSLLPGGTEAFF. Filled out from reference TRBV11-2 and TRBJ1-1, the complete variable domain reads EAGVAQSPRYKIIEKRQSVAFWCNPISGHATLYWYQQILGQGPKLLIQFQNNGVVDDSQLPKDRFSAERLKGVDSTLKIQPAKLEDSAVYLCASSLLPGGTEAFFGQGTRLTVV.

The gene calls are TRBV7-9 and TRBJ2-3; 11 bases fit TRBD2. Germline V gene sequence: CDR1 SEHNR, CDR2 FQNEAQ (reference sequence). J gave up 0 bases and V 7 bases, and 6 bases lay outside the gene matches. This CDR3 has 16 amino acids. In DNA form, the CDR3 reads TGTGCCAGCACCAAGTTAGCGGGAGGGAGCACAGATACGCAGTATTTT. Translating it yields CASTKLAGGSTDTQYF.

This clone appeared a few times. The J gene is TRBJ2-3, the V gene TRBV27, with D maybe TRBD1 (6 bases). V was clipped by 5 bases and J by 0 bases, with 9 bases between them. The CDR3 contains 14 residues. Germline V lookup: CDR1 MNHEY, CDR2 SMNVEV (reference sequence). CDR3 nucleotide sequence: TGTGCCAGCAGTCACAGGGATAGCACAGATACGCAGTATTTT. This codes for CASSHRDSTDTQYF.

This chain uses TRBV7-2 with TRBJ1-5, with D perhaps TRBD1 (5 bases). Trimming took off 1 base at V and 6 bases at J, with 13 bases between the two ends. The CDR3 consists of 15 residues. CDR1 and CDR2 (germline): SGHTA, FQGNSA. The CDR3 nucleotides read TGTGCCAGCAGCTTAGACGGGGGGTTAGTTCAGCCCCAGCATTTT. Protein product: CASSLDGGLVQPQHF.

This chain joins TRBV4-2 and TRBJ2-1, with D perhaps TRBD2 (6 bases). V lost 5 bases and J 4 bases, leaving 12 bases between the germline ends. The CDR3 contains 14 residues. The germline gives CDR1 LGHNA, CDR2 YNFKEQ. CDR3 DNA sequence: TGTGCCAGCAGCGCCCGACTAGTTTACAATGAGCAGTTCTTC. Translating gives CASSARLVYNEQFF.